This T cell receptor (beta chain) was found in a study of shared T cell receptors in the human thymus. Measured with immunoSEQ multiplex PCR; TCRdb has only the in-frame clones, and not every one. Of about 400,000 clones listed, roughly 94% are singletons. This clonotype originated in a human donor. Material: thymocytes.

The chain's CDR3 is CASLPSSYNEQFF. The DNA for the CDR3 is TGTGCCAGCCTACCGAGCTCCTACAATGAGCAGTTCTTC. The chain carries TRBV27 and TRBJ2-1; no clear D. V lost 8 bases, J lost 0 bases, and 8 bases lay in between. This CDR3 contains 13 residues. Germline values: CDR1 MNHEY, CDR2 SMNVEV (reference sequence).